What follows are 28 T cell receptor beta chains derived from one specimen sequenced in a study of human T cells and chemical hapten exposure. Indicated time point: pre-sensitization, week 0. Described treatment: therapeutic diphenylcyclopropenone sensitization with weekly scalp DPC. TCRdb ran MiXCR on the RACE reads and lists one entry per CDR3 protein. Found here are 240,000 or so distinct CDR3 sequences, over 8% of them singletons; the top ten hold 2% to 2.5%. The sequences come from whole blood, collected in connection with sensitization to the hapten diphenylcyclopropenone (DPC). The receptors were sampled from a woman aged 40 to 49 with alopecia areata. Some clones in this sample may be carry-over from other donors' samples.

This clonotype has at least ten counts. This rearrangement joins TRBV6-2 or TRBV6-3 to TRBJ2-7; D is possibly TRBD2 (5 bases). The CDR3 runs to 12 residues. Trimming removed 5 bases from V and 12 bases from J, with 17 bases in between. Germline CDR1 reads MNHEY; CDR2 reads SVGEGT. CDR3 protein: CASSPPGRAVYF. The CDR3 DNA follows: TGTGCCAGCAGTCCCCCCGGGCGAGCGGTGTACTTC.

This clonotype was observed at least ten times. The V and J genes are TRBV24-1 and TRBJ2-1, with 9 nucleotides matching TRBD2. This CDR3 region has 17 residues. Per germline, CDR1 KGHDR and CDR2 SFDVKD. Trimming removed 4 bases from V and 7 bases from J; junction bases left unmatched: 13. The CDR3 bases are TGTGCCACCAGTGACCGCCGGTTCCTAGCGGGGTCAAATGAGCAGTTCTTC. Residues: CATSDRRFLAGSNEQFF.

This clonotype turned up a few times. CDR3 residues: CASNPRQGLGIQYF. CDR3 nucleotides: TGTGCCAGCAACCCTAGACAGGGTTTGGGCATTCAGTACTTC. The gene calls are TRBV27 and TRBJ2-4; 7 bases match TRBD1. The length of the CDR3 is 14 residues. The ends lost 7 bases at V and 9 bases at J; junction bases unmatched: 12. CDR1 and CDR2 from the germline V gene are MNHEY and SMNVEV (reference sequence).

The sample holds a few counts of this clonotype. This sequence joins TRBV20-1 and TRBJ2-5, with D perhaps matching TRBD2 (6 bases). The CDR3 consists of 14 residues. Trimming took off 5 bases at V and 1 base at J, with 14 bases between the two ends. Germline V lookup: CDR1 DFQATT, CDR2 SNEGSKA (reference sequence). CDR3 in DNA: TGCAGTGCTCGCGCCATAGCGGTCCAAGAGACCCAGTACTTC. Protein product: CSARAIAVQETQYF.

This clonotype was seen a handful of times. This chain joins TRBV5-4 and TRBJ2-1; D perhaps matches TRBD2 (5 bases). The V end was cut by 3 bases, the J end by 5 bases, with 15 bases between. The germline V gene has CDR1 SGHNT and CDR2 YYREEE (reference sequence). There are 15 residues in the CDR3. The CDR3: CASSSPRWGDNEQFF. In DNA, the CDR3 is TGTGCCAGCAGCTCCCCCCGATGGGGAGACAATGAGCAGTTCTTC.

The chain links TRBV7-2 to TRBJ2-7; either TRBD1 or TRBD2 may fit D (5 bases each). V lost 3 bases and J lost 2, with 11 bases in between. Germline V CDR1 and CDR2: SGHTA, FQGNSA. The CDR3 length is 14 residues. DNA of the CDR3: TGTGCCAGCAGCTTGGGGACGGGGACCTACGAGCAGTACTTC. Protein: CASSLGTGTYEQYF.

This clonotype appeared a few times. V is TRBV2 and J is TRBJ1-3; possibly TRBD1 for D (5 bases). From germline, CDR1 is SNHLY and CDR2 FYNNEI. V was pared by 6 bases and J by 0 bases, with 12 bases between. This CDR3 has 15 amino acids. The chain's CDR3 is CASRGLSFSGNTIYF. CDR3 nucleotides: TGTGCCAGCAGGGGACTTTCATTCTCTGGAAACACCATATATTTT.

This clonotype appeared many times. The chain links TRBV9 to TRBJ2-3; no clear D gene. The CDR3 is 13 residues long. Germline CDR1 SGDLS, CDR2 YYNGEE. V was shortened by 0 bases and J by 5 bases, with 7 bases between the two germline ends. CDR3 sequence reads: CASSVVGLDTQYF. Here the CDR3 DNA reads TGTGCCAGCAGCGTAGTGGGGTTAGATACGCAGTATTTT.

In this sample, this clonotype turned up a few times. The V call is TRBV28, the J call TRBJ1-2, with D tentatively TRBD1 (5 bases). This CDR3 contains 12 residues. Germline V gene data show CDR1 as MDHEN and CDR2 as SYDVKM. V was shortened by 6 bases and J by 4 bases, with 9 bases between the two germline ends. CDR3 nucleotides: TGTGCCAGCAGGGCCGGGGGCTATGGCTACACCTTC. It specifies CASRAGGYGYTF.

This clonotype was recorded many times. The rearrangement links TRBV6-2 or TRBV6-3 to TRBJ2-7; TRBD2 aligns across 8 bases. The junction had 3 bases not matched to a gene; V was cut back by 0 bases and J by 5 bases. Germline-derived CDR1 and CDR2 are MNHEY and SVGEGT. The CDR3 is made up of 14 amino acids. The CDR3 region has the DNA TGTGCCAGCAGTTACTCGAGCGGGGGAAACGAGCAGTACTTC. This gives the protein CASSYSSGGNEQYF.

This sequence joins TRBV28 and TRBJ2-5, with D perhaps TRBD2 (5 bases). Germline loops: CDR1 MDHEN, CDR2 SYDVKM. The CDR3 runs 14 residues. Trimming left V 6 bases short and J 2 bases short, with 13 bases between. CDR3 residues: CASSTIGLQETQYF. The DNA for the CDR3 is TGTGCCAGCAGCACAATTGGACTGCAAGAGACCCAGTACTTC.

This clonotype was detected a few times. The chain couples TRBV20-1 to TRBJ2-3, with 10 positions matching TRBD1. The CDR3 is made up of 15 amino acids. Germline lookup yields CDR1 DFQATT and CDR2 SNEGSKA (reference sequence). J gave up 3 bases and V 4 bases, and 7 bases lay outside the gene matches. In DNA, the CDR3 is TGCAGTGCTATTAGGACAGGGGGAGGGACAGATACGCAGTATTTT. Amino acids: CSAIRTGGGTDTQYF.

The chain joins TRBV20-1 to TRBJ2-7; 13 positions match TRBD2. Germline V gene sequence: CDR1 DFQATT, CDR2 SNEGSKA (reference sequence). The CDR3 loop spans 14 amino acids. V was clipped by 5 bases and J by 3 bases; unmatched bases: 4. The CDR3 bases are TGCAGTGCTCCCACTAGCGGGGGGGTCTACGAGCAGTACTTC. This gives the protein CSAPTSGGVYEQYF.

This clonotype showed up just a few times. V usage is TRBV7-2 and J usage is TRBJ2-3; D call uncertain. Trimming removed 8 bases at V and 8 bases at J, with 8 bases between. Germline CDR1 and CDR2: SGHTA and FQGNSA. The CDR3 length is 10 residues. The CDR3 is CASALGTQYF. The CDR3, as DNA: TGTGCCAGCGCCCTTGGTACGCAGTATTTT.

The table lists this clonotype with a few counts. The V gene is TRBV6-2 or TRBV6-3, the J gene TRBJ2-1; TRBD2 is a possible D gene (5 bases). V shed 5 bases and J shed 7 bases, with 21 bases lying between them. The V gene's germline CDR1 is MNHEY and CDR2 SVGEGT. There are 16 residues in the CDR3. DNA of the CDR3: TGTGCCAGCAGTCAAGAGGGCGCTAGCTCGAGGAATGAGCAGTTCTTC. It encodes CASSQEGASSRNEQFF.

The chain recombines TRBV5-1 with TRBJ2-5; 8 nucleotides match TRBD2. CDR3 length equals 15 residues. Trimming cost V 2 bases and J 1 base; bases outside gene matches: 4. In germline, CDR1 is SGHRS, CDR2 YFSETQ. DNA for the CDR3: TGCGCCAGCAGCTTTGATAGCGGGGCCCAAGAGACCCAGTACTTC. It is translated as CASSFDSGAQETQYF. Filled out from reference TRBV5-1 and TRBJ2-5, the complete variable domain reads KAGVTQTPRYLIKTRGQQVTLSCSPISGHRSVSWYQQTPGQGLQFLFEYFSETQRNKGNFPGRFSGRQFSNSRSEMNVSTLELGDSALYLCASSFDSGAQETQYFGPGTRLLVL.

This clonotype was picked up a small number of times. The chain links TRBV12-3 or TRBV12-4 to TRBJ1-4; TRBD1 is a possible D gene (5 bases). V was trimmed by 6 bases and J by 0 bases, leaving 11 bases between them. The CDR3 totals 15 residues. CDR3 sequence (DNA): TGTGCCAGCAGGCTCGGGGGTGCAACTAATGAAAAACTGTTTTTT. This encodes CASRLGGATNEKLFF.

This clonotype was seen many times. V gene TRBV27 combines with J gene TRBJ2-5; TRBD1 or TRBD2 may be the D gene (5 bases each). Germline lookup yields CDR1 MNHEY and CDR2 SMNVEV (reference sequence). V lost 0 bases and J 9 bases, leaving 14 bases between the germline ends. The CDR3 sequence is 14 residues long. CDR3 region: CASSLSGTAMAQYF. The CDR3 coding sequence is TGTGCCAGCAGTTTATCGGGGACCGCCATGGCCCAGTACTTC.

This clonotype was counted between two and nine times. The chain combines TRBV6-5 with TRBJ1-1; no reliable D call. Germline CDR1 MNHEY, CDR2 SVGAGI. The CDR3 runs to 16 residues. The V and J ends lost 7 bases and 6 bases respectively, with 24 bases between them. In DNA form, the CDR3 reads TGTGCCAGCACCCGGTCCGGGGTAGGGCAAGGATCTGAAGCTTTCTTT. Residues: CASTRSGVGQGSEAFF.

The chain joins TRBV6-5 to TRBJ2-7; 14 bases map to TRBD2. The germline V gene encodes CDR1 MNHEY and CDR2 SVGAGI. The trim removed 5 bases at V and 2 bases at J, leaving 5 bases unmatched. This CDR3 spans 16 amino acids. In nucleotides, the CDR3 is TGTGCCAGCAGTACAAGACTAGCGGGAGGGACCTACGAGCAGTACTTC. Protein product: CASSTRLAGGTYEQYF.

This clonotype occurred a few times. The V call is TRBV7-9, the J call TRBJ2-3; D unresolved. This CDR3 contains 14 residues. Germline CDR1 reads SEHNR; CDR2 reads FQNEAQ (reference sequence). V lost 4 bases to trimming and J lost 1 base, with 9 bases between them. The CDR3 protein is CASSSMGRTDTQYF. The CDR3 DNA follows: TGTGCCAGCAGCTCCATGGGCCGCACAGATACGCAGTATTTT.

This clonotype was seen a few times. This sequence joins TRBV20-1 and TRBJ2-3, with D maybe TRBD2 (6 bases). CDR3 length: 14 residues. The V gene's germline CDR1 is DFQATT and CDR2 SNEGSKA (reference sequence). V was pared by 0 bases and J by 3 bases, with 10 bases between. The CDR3 coding sequence is TGCAGTGCTAGAGATGTTCGGGGGACAGATACGCAGTATTTT. Residues: CSARDVRGTDTQYF.

The chain joins TRBV28 to TRBJ1-5; the D is unclear. Trimming removed 3 bases from V and 4 bases from J, with 22 bases in between. In germline, CDR1 is MDHEN, CDR2 SYDVKM. The CDR3 is made up of 18 amino acids. The CDR3 DNA reads TGTGCCAGCAGTTTTACAAGGCAGCTAAATATTCGGAATCAGCCCCAGCATTTT. Amino acids: CASSFTRQLNIRNQPQHF.

This clonotype was seen a few times. The chain couples TRBV20-1 to TRBJ2-2; D remains unclear. V dropped 4 bases and J dropped 6 bases, with 15 bases sitting between them. Per germline, CDR1 DFQATT and CDR2 SNEGSKA (reference sequence). The CDR3 sequence is 14 residues long. CDR3 DNA sequence: TGCAGTGCTACCCTGGGCACTTCCCCCGGGGAGCTGTTTTTT. Protein: CSATLGTSPGELFF.

This clonotype was found many times. This chain links TRBV7-2 with TRBJ2-1, with D uncertain. Trimming stripped 4 bases from V and 8 bases from J, with 9 bases between. Germline CDR1 is SGHTA and CDR2 is FQGNSA. CDR3 size: 12 residues. The CDR3 loop is CASSSYVHEQFF. The CDR3 DNA is TGTGCCAGCAGCTCCTACGTCCATGAGCAGTTCTTC.

The rearrangement links TRBV24-1 to TRBJ1-5; D unclear. V was shortened by 3 bases and J by 3 bases, with 5 bases between the two germline ends. The CDR3 is 13 amino acids. Germline V gene lookup returns CDR1 KGHDR and CDR2 SFDVKD. In nucleotides, the CDR3 is TGTGCCACCAGTGATGCTAACAATCAGCCCCAGCATTTT. This sequence encodes CATSDANNQPQHF.

The chain links TRBV12-3 or TRBV12-4 to TRBJ2-3; 12 nucleotides align to TRBD2. The J segment lost 6 bases and the V segment lost 6 bases, leaving 7 bases of the junction unmatched. This CDR3 has 15 amino acids. The chain's CDR3 is CASSILAGGEDTQYF. CDR3 DNA: TGTGCCAGCAGCATTCTAGCGGGGGGGGAGGATACGCAGTATTTT.

The sample holds many counts of this clonotype. CDR3 DNA: TGTGCCAGCACCCTGACTGAAGTCAACACTGAAGCTTTCTTT. The encoded protein is CASTLTEVNTEAFF. This chain connects TRBV6-1 to TRBJ1-1; D is uncertain. Germline V gene lookup returns CDR1 MNHNS and CDR2 SASEGT. The CDR3 is made up of 14 amino acids. Trimming stripped 7 bases from V and 2 bases from J, with 14 bases between.